This T cell receptor beta chain was recorded in a study of blood T cell repertoires in COVID-19. Germline CDR1 MRHNA, CDR2 SNTAGT. The CDR3 is 13 amino acids. V was cut by 8 bases and J by 3 bases, with 13 bases left in between. Measured with immunoSEQ multiplex PCR; TCRdb has only the in-frame clones, and not every one. Seen here are approximately 230,000 clones, roughly 79% observed once, and the top ten hold over 12%. The receptor was derived from a man aged 35-49 years who had recovered from COVID-19. The sample was PBMCs or T cells enriched from blood (not recorded which). The V call is TRBV6-4, the J call TRBJ1-1; perhaps TRBD1 as D (5 bases). In DNA form, the CDR3 reads TGTGCCAGCTCTTCAGGGCGAGACACTGAAGCTTTCTTT. It translates to CASSSGRDTEAFF.